The clone carrying this T cell receptor beta chain occurred a few times. Per the original data handling: Quantification of nucleated cells was approximated via reference gene primer amplification. Measured with immunoSEQ multiplex PCR; TCRdb has only the in-frame clones, and not every one. The V and J calls and clone size come from that table; D and trimming were worked out from the DNA. The sample holds about 230,000 clones, under 90% seen once. The data belong to a study of blood T cell repertoires in COVID-19. Study context: Donors in the United States, Italy and Spain gave samples during acute or convalescent COVID-19.

The CDR3 consists of 15 residues. Trimming removed 3 bases at V and 5 bases at J, with 13 bases between. Per the germline V gene, CDR1 is MGHDK and CDR2 is SYGVNS. The clonotype comes from a man between 45 and 60 years old with COVID-19, enrolled during active disease. What was sequenced was peripheral blood. The chain is built from TRBV25-1 and TRBJ1-4, with a weak D call TRBD1 (5 bases). The CDR3, as DNA: TGTGCCAGCAGTGATGGGGCAGGTTACAATGAAAAACTGTTTTTT. Translation: CASSDGAGYNEKLFF.